A selection of T cell receptor beta chains follows, all from one sample in a study of blood T cell repertoires in COVID-19. Using immunoSEQ multiplex PCR, the repertoire was profiled, and TCRdb retains in-frame clones only, with some absent. Of 300,000 to 400,000 clones listed, around 89% are singletons. Sequenced input: PBMCs or T cells enriched from blood (not recorded which). These receptor sequences come from a woman aged 25 to 39 with acute COVID-19. Both conserved end residues are part of each CDR3. The order of the fields is CDR3 length, V gene, D gene, J gene, clone size, CDR3 protein, CDR3 DNA. D genes are given only for firm matches. Some rows have no size entry. The others give once, few or many, or a class for an expanded clone.

>17|TRBV30|TRBD1|TRBJ1-2|NA
CAWDLSRGTGENYGYTF
TGTGCCTGGGACCTTAGTAGGGGGACAGGTGAAAACTATGGCTACACCTTC
>15|TRBV5-1|TRBD1|TRBJ1-5|few
CASSPGQGALQPQHF
TGCGCCAGCAGCCCGGGACAGGGAGCCCTTCAGCCCCAGCATTTT
>11|TRBV19|NA|TRBJ2-1|NA
CASDSNNEQFF
TGTGCCAGTGACTCAAACAATGAGCAGTTCTTC
>13|TRBV3-1/TRBV3-2|NA|TRBJ2-2|NA
CASSQQGAGELFF
TGTGCCAGCAGTCAACAGGGCGCCGGGGAGCTGTTTTTT
>13|TRBV18|TRBD1|TRBJ1-6|NA
CASSPDRGSPLHF
TGTGCCAGCTCACCGGACAGGGGTTCACCCCTCCACTTT
>14|TRBV2|NA|TRBJ2-2|NA
CASTGWINTGELFF
TGTGCCAGCACGGGTTGGATAAACACCGGGGAGCTGTTTTTT
>13|TRBV20-1|NA|TRBJ1-6|NA
CSASGYSNSPLHF
TGCAGTGCTAGTGGGTACAGCAATTCACCCCTCCACTTT
>13|TRBV27|TRBD1|TRBJ1-6|NA
CASRIDRGAPLHF
TGTGCCAGCAGGATCGACAGGGGCGCACCCCTCCACTTT
>15|TRBV5-1|NA|TRBJ1-2|NA
CASSLAWRNSYGYTF
TGCGCCAGCAGCTTGGCGTGGCGGAACTCCTATGGCTACACCTTC
>14|TRBV11-2|NA|TRBJ2-2|NA
CASSPSAVTGELFF
TGTGCCAGCAGCCCGAGCGCGGTCACCGGGGAGCTGTTTTTT
>16|TRBV3-1/TRBV3-2|NA|TRBJ2-7|NA
CASSQAGTPGAYEQYF
TGTGCCAGCAGCCAAGCCGGGACACCAGGGGCCTACGAGCAGTACTTC
>13|TRBV7-8|NA|TRBJ1-2|NA
CASSLEGRAGYTF
TGTGCCAGCAGCTTAGAGGGCAGGGCAGGCTACACCTTC
>18|TRBV12-2|NA|TRBJ2-3|NA
CASRLVGGGTVRTDTQYF
NA
>18|TRBV18|TRBD2|TRBJ2-1|NA
CASSPLLSGVSPNNEQFF
TGTGCCAGCTCACCTTTGCTCAGCGGGGTATCTCCTAACAATGAGCAGTTCTTC
>15|TRBV6-5|NA|TRBJ1-4|NA
CASSPGTVTNEKLFF
TGTGCCAGCAGCCCCGGGACTGTAACTAATGAAAAACTGTTTTTT
>16|TRBV24-1|NA|TRBJ1-2|NA
CATSDPSGGGFYGYTF
TGTGCCACCAGTGATCCCTCCGGGGGGGGCTTCTATGGCTACACCTTC
>12|TRBV29-1|NA|TRBJ1-5|NA
CSAEDSEGPQHF
TGCAGCGCTGAGGACAGCGAGGGGCCCCAGCATTTT
>15|TRBV7-9|TRBD2|TRBJ2-1|once
CASSLMASGGNEQFF
TGTGCCAGCAGCCTAATGGCTAGCGGGGGCAATGAGCAGTTCTTC
>14|TRBV3-1/TRBV3-2|NA|TRBJ2-2|NA
CASRFSGSTGELFF
TGTGCCAGCAGATTCTCAGGGTCCACCGGGGAGCTGTTTTTT
>14|TRBV5-1|NA|TRBJ1-5|NA
CASSLDLSNQPQHF
TGCGCCAGCAGCTTGGATCTTAGCAATCAGCCCCAGCATTTT
>16|TRBV7-9|NA|TRBJ2-2|NA
CASSPIQGTNTGELFF
TGTGCCAGCAGCCCGATTCAGGGGACGAACACCGGGGAGCTGTTTTTT
>13|TRBV6-5|NA|TRBJ1-2|NA
CASSYDRSYGYTF
TGTGCCAGCAGTTACGACAGGAGCTATGGCTACACCTTC
>15|TRBV28|NA|TRBJ1-4|NA
CASRRGGLANEKLFF
TGTGCCAGCAGAAGGGGGGGGCTCGCTAATGAAAAACTGTTTTTT
>14|TRBV7-2|TRBD1|TRBJ1-4|NA
CASSYRGPNEKLFF
TGTGCCAGCAGTTACAGGGGACCCAATGAAAAACTGTTTTTT
>15|TRBV7-3|NA|TRBJ1-1|NA
CASSLIEGRGTEAFF
TGTGCCAGCAGCTTAATTGAAGGAAGGGGCACTGAAGCTTTCTTT
>17|TRBV6-2/TRBV6-3|NA|TRBJ2-3|NA
CASSYSSKGGARNTQYF
TGTGCCAGCAGTTACTCGTCCAAGGGGGGGGCGAGGAATACGCAGTATTTT
>13|TRBV19|TRBD1|TRBJ1-2|NA
CASTSDRGGGYTF
TGTGCCAGTACCTCGGACAGGGGAGGAGGCTACACCTTC
>12|TRBV24-1|NA|TRBJ1-2|NA
CATSGSSYGYTF
TGTGCCACCAGTGGGAGTTCCTATGGCTACACCTTC
>15|TRBV24-1|TRBD1|TRBJ2-4|NA
CATSDRTGGLDIQYF
TGTGCCACCAGTGACCGGACAGGGGGCTTGGACATTCAGTACTTC
>13|TRBV5-1|NA|TRBJ2-7|NA
CASSLTSTTEWYF
TGCGCCAGCAGCTTGACCAGCACAACAGAATGGTACTTC
>16|TRBV9|NA|TRBJ1-6|many
CASSVTESSYNSPLHF
TGTGCCAGCAGCGTAACCGAGAGCTCCTATAATTCACCCCTCCACTTT
>16|TRBV9|NA|TRBJ1-1|NA
CASSFGPGAGDTEAFF
TGTGCCAGCTCGTTTGGCCCAGGGGCCGGGGACACTGAAGCTTTCTTT
>14|TRBV2|TRBD1|TRBJ2-4|NA
CASSKPGQKNIQYF
TGTGCCAGCAGCAAACCGGGACAGAAAAACATTCAGTACTTC
>16|TRBV6-2/TRBV6-3|TRBD2|TRBJ2-7|once
CASSYGGRGGTYEQYF
TGTGCCAGCAGTTATGGTGGGCGGGGGGGAACCTACGAGCAGTACTTC
>13|TRBV20-1|NA|TRBJ1-1|NA
CSASTTGGTEAFF
TGCAGTGCTAGTACTACGGGGGGGACTGAAGCTTTCTTT